The 3 T cell receptor beta chains in this list originate from one sample, sequenced in a study of blood T cells in healthy people across ages. Then a second PCR, running about 6 to 12 cycles, was carried out with a sample-barcoded 5' primer and a J-beta primer mix. TCRdb fed the 5' RACE reads into MiXCR, producing one record per CDR3 protein. This sample carries some 550,000 distinct CDR3 sequences, 40% to 50% of them seen once, and the ten largest clones take approximately 23%. Sequenced material: blood. The receptors originated from a man older than 75 in good health.

CDR3 DNA sequence: TGCAGTGCTAGAGATCCCTCTAAAGGGACTAGCGGGAGGTTGAATGAGCAGTTCTTC. It specifies CSARDPSKGTSGRLNEQFF. The chain links TRBV20-1 to TRBJ2-1; 15 bases match TRBD2. CDR3 length equals 19 residues. Germline trimming cut 0 bases from V and 7 bases from J; bases unmatched to any gene: 13. Per germline, CDR1 DFQATT and CDR2 SNEGSKA (reference sequence).

The gene calls are TRBV6-2 or TRBV6-3 and TRBJ1-2, with TRBD1 as a possible D gene (5 bases). The ends were cut back, 8 bases at V and 7 bases at J, with 14 bases in the middle. Looked up from germline, CDR1 is MNHEY and CDR2 is SVGEGT. The CDR3 totals 12 residues. The CDR3 DNA reads as TGTGCCAGCCGCGGGACGGTTGGTGGCTACACCTTC. Amino acid sequence: CASRGTVGGYTF.

V and J are TRBV4-2 and TRBJ2-1, with D maybe TRBD1 (7 bases). The CDR3 is 18 residues long. Germline V gene data show CDR1 as LGHNA and CDR2 as YNFKEQ. Trimming took 0 bases from V and 3 from J, leaving 18 bases between them. The CDR3 is CASSQDMGRGVFYNEQFF. CDR3 coding DNA: TGTGCCAGCAGCCAAGATATGGGCAGGGGGGTATTCTACAATGAGCAGTTCTTC.